The clone carrying this T cell receptor (beta chain) was detected many times. Its antigen remains unknown. These data originate in a study of T cells after yellow fever vaccination. Points from the study as a whole: Among all clonotypes, a small share was observed in both CD4 and CD8 compartments. The study found a weaker secondary response that peaked faster, day 5 versus 15. Reappearance after the booster was observed for most primary-vaccination clones (about 96% CD4, over 70% CD8).

5'RACE template switching produced TCR cDNA carrying a universal primer site and UMIs. MiXCR, applied by TCRdb to the 5' RACE reads, yields one record per CDR3 protein. This sample has 400,000 or so distinct CDR3 sequences; 9.5% to 13% occur once, and the top ten carry around 19%. The CDR3 is 15 amino acids. Germline trimming cut 0 bases from V and 6 bases from J; bases unmatched to any gene: 6. The germline CDR1 and CDR2 sequences are SGDLS and YYNGEE. The V call is TRBV9, the J call TRBJ2-4, with TRBD2 matching over 7 bases. Material: PBMCs, obtained on the day of the first yellow fever vaccination. The receptor comes from a man younger than 35 who received the YFV17D yellow fever vaccine. This CDR3 reads CASSVDGLEVNIQYF. The CDR3 DNA reads TGTGCCAGCAGCGTAGATGGACTAGAAGTAAACATTCAGTACTTC.